The text below deals with one TCR beta chain. Trimming cost V 2 bases and J 7 bases, with 17 bases left between them. Looked up from germline, CDR1 is MNHNS and CDR2 is SASEGT. The CDR3 length is 15 residues. The record originates from a study of T cell changes during pregnancy in multiple sclerosis. The protocol was immunoSEQ multiplex PCR, while the TCRdb copy is restricted to in-frame clones and leaves out a portion. The sample has roughly 48,000 clones; almost 95% are singletons. The chain links TRBV6-1 to TRBJ1-2, with D tentatively TRBD1 (6 bases). The sequence was collected from a female donor with multiple sclerosis, enrolled in a pregnancy study. Sample: CD4+ T cells from peripheral blood mononuclear cells, taken in the third trimester of pregnancy. CDR3 sequence (DNA): TGTGCCAGCAGTGAAAACCATGGGGGCTCCGGTGGCTACACCTTC. It is translated as CASSENHGGSGGYTF.